Listed below are T cell receptor beta chains from one sample, sequenced in a study of T-cell memory formation after mild COVID-19. From the 5' RACE reads, TCRdb called clonotypes with MiXCR, one entry per CDR3 protein. The sample lists approximately 210,000 distinct CDR3 sequences, approximately 16% seen once, with 2.4% in the top ten. Sequencing was carried out using PBMCs or a T cell subset sorted from them (not recorded which). The receptor set was obtained from an adult woman who had mild COVID-19 (a few samples of this study predate the infection). Cell type and time point are not known. CDR3s leave out the opening cysteine and the closing phenylalanine or tryptophan. The D gene is left open where the match is weak. The size entry is marked missing in some rows and otherwise reads once, few, many or a size class.

d_call clone_size v_call cdr3_aa
TRBD2 few TRBV4-3 ASSQGGLAGGSGELF
TRBD2 - TRBV6-2/TRBV6-3 ASNLAGNVYEQY
- few TRBV5-1 ASSLALGSSYEQY
- few TRBV4-3 ASSRRLLGGAEQY
- - TRBV7-9 ASSLVGTGLKQY
- many TRBV7-8 ASSFGGEDTQY
- - TRBV3-1 ASSQGFETQY
TRBD2 - TRBV20-1 SARGRTSENEQF
TRBD1 - TRBV29-1 SVEPRDRRHGYT
- - TRBV6-2/TRBV6-3 ASRRTAPYEQY
TRBD1 many TRBV6-5 ASSYYRTGTYEQY